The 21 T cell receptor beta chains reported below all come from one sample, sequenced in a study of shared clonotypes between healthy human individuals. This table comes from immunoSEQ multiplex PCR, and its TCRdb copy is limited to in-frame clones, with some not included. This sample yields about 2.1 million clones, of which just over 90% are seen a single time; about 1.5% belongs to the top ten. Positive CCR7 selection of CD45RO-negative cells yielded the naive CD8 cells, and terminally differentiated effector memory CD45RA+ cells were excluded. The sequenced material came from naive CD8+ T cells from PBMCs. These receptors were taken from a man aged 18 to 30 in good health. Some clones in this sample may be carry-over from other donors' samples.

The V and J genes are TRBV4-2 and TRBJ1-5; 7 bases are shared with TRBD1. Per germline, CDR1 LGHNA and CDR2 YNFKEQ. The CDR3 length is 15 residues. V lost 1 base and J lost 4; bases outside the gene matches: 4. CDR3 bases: TGTGCCAGCAGCCAAGGGCAGGGGGTAAATCAGCCCCAGCATTTT. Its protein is CASSQGQGVNQPQHF.

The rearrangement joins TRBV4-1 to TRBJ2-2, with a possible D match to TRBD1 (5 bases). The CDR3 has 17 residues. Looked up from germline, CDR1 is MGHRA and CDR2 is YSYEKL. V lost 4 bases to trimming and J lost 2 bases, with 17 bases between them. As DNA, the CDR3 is TGCGCCAGCAGCCGTCAAAGGATCAGGGATAACACCGGGGAGCTGTTTTTT. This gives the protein CASSRQRIRDNTGELFF.

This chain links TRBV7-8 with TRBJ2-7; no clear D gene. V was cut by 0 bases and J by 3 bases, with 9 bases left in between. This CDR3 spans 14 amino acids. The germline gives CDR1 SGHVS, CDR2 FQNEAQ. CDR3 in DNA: TGTGCCAGCAGCTTAGCCGTACGGTTCTACGAGCAGTACTTC. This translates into CASSLAVRFYEQYF.

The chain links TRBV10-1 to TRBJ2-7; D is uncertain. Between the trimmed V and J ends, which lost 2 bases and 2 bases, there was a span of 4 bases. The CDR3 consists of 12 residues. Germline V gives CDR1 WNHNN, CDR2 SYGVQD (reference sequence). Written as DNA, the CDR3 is TGCGCCAGCAGTGAGAATACCTACGAGCAGTACTTC. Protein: CASSENTYEQYF.

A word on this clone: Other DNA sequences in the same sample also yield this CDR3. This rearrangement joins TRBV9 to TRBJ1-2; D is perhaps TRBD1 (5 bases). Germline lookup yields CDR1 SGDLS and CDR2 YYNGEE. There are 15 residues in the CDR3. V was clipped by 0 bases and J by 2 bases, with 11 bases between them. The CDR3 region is CASSVVGGGNYGYTF. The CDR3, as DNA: TGTGCCAGCAGCGTAGTCGGGGGAGGGAACTATGGCTACACCTTC.

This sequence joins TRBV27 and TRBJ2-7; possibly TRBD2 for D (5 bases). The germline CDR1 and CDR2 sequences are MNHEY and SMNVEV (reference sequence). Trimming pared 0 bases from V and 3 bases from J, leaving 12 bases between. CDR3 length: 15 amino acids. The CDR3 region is CASSLSFSALYEQYF. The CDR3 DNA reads TGTGCCAGCAGTTTATCGTTTAGCGCCCTCTACGAGCAGTACTTC.

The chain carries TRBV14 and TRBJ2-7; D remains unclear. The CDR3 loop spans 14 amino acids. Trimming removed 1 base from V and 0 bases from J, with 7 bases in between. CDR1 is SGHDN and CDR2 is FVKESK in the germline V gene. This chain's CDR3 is CASSQVAVSYEQYF. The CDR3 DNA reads TGTGCCAGCAGCCAAGTTGCAGTCTCCTACGAGCAGTACTTC. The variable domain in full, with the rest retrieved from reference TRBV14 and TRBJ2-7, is EAGVTQFPSHSVIEKGQTVTLRCDPISGHDNLYWYRRVMGKEIKFLLHFVKESKQDESGMPNNRFLAERTGGTYSTLKVQPAELEDSGVYFCASSQVAVSYEQYFGPGTRLTVT.

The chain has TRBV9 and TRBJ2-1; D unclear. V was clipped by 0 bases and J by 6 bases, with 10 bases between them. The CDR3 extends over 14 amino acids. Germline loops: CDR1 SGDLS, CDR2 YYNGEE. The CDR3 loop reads CASSVVGPGNEQFF. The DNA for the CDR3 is TGTGCCAGCAGCGTAGTTGGGCCGGGCAATGAGCAGTTCTTC. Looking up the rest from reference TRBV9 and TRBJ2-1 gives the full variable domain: DSGVTQTPKHLITATGQRVTLRCSPRSGDLSVYWYQQSLDQGLQFLIQYYNGEERAKGNILERFSAQQFPDLHSELNLSSLELGDSALYFCASSVVGPGNEQFFGPGTRLTVL.

CDR3 residues: CAGGGSGQPQHF. The CDR3 DNA sequence: TGTGCCGGTGGGGGGTCGGGACAGCCCCAGCATTTT. The V call is TRBV28, the J call TRBJ1-5; D is possibly TRBD1 (5 bases). CDR1 is MDHEN and CDR2 is SYDVKM in the germline V gene. CDR3 size: 12 residues. Trimming took 11 bases from V and 7 from J, leaving 15 bases between them.

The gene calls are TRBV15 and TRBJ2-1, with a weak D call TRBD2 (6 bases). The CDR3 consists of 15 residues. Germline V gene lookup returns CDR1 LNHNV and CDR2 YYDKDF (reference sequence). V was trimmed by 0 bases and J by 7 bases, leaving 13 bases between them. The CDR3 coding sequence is TGTGCCACCAGCAGAGAAAGGGCCAGCGGGAATGAGCAGTTCTTC. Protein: CATSRERASGNEQFF.

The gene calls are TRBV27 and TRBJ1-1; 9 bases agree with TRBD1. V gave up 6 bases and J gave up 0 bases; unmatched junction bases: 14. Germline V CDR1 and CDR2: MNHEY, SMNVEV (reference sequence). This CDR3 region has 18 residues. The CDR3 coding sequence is TGTGCCAGCAGCAAAATGGACAGGGGATGGAGTATGAACACTGAAGCTTTCTTT. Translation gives CASSKMDRGWSMNTEAFF.

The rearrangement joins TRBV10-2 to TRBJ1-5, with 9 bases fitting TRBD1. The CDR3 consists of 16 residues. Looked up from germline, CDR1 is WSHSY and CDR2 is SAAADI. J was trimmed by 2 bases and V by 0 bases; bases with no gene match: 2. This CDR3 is CASSESTGGGNQPQHF. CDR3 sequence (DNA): TGCGCCAGCAGTGAGTCCACAGGGGGCGGCAATCAGCCCCAGCATTTT.

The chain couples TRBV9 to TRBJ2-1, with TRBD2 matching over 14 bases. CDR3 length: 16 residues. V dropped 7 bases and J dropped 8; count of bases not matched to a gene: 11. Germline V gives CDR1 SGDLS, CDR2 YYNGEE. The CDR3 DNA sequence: TGTGCCAGCGGTCGACTAGCGGGAGGGCCAGTCGATGAGCAGTTCTTC. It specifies CASGRLAGGPVDEQFF.

The CDR3 sequence: CASNGGSYGYTF. CDR3 nucleotide sequence: TGTGCCAGCAATGGAGGCAGCTATGGCTACACCTTC. This chain links TRBV6-1 with TRBJ1-2; D is ambiguous. Trimming pared 7 bases from V and 4 bases from J, leaving 10 bases between. CDR3 length equals 12 residues. CDR1 MNHNS and CDR2 SASEGT come from the germline V gene.

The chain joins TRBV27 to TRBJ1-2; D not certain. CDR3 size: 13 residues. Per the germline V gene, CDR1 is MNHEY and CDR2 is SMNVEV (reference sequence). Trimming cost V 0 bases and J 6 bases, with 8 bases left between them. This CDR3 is CASSLSPLHGYTF. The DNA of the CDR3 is TGTGCCAGCAGTTTATCGCCCCTGCATGGCTACACCTTC.

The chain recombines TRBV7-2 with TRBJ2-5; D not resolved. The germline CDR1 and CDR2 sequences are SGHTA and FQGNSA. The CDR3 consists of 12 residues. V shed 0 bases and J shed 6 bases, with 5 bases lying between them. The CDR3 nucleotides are TGTGCCAGCAGCTTAGCAATCAAGACCCAGTACTTC. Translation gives CASSLAIKTQYF.

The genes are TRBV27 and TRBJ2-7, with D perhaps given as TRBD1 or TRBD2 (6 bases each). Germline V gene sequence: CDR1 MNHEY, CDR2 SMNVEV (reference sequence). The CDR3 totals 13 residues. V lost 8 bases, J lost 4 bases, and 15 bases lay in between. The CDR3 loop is CASWGAPGYEQYF. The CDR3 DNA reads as TGTGCCAGCTGGGGGGCCCCCGGGTACGAGCAGTACTTC.

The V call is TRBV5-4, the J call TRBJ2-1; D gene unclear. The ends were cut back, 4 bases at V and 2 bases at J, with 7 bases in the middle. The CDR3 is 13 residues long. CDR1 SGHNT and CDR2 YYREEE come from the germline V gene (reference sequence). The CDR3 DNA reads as TGTGCCAGCAGCCACCGGGCCTACAATGAGCAGTTCTTC. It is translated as CASSHRAYNEQFF.

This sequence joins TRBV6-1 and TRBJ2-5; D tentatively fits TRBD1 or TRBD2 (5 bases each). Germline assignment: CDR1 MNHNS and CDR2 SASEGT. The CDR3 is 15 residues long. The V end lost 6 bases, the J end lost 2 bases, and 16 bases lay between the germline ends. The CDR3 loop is CASSQNLGRQETQYF. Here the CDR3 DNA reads TGTGCCAGCAGCCAAAATCTGGGACGACAAGAGACCCAGTACTTC.

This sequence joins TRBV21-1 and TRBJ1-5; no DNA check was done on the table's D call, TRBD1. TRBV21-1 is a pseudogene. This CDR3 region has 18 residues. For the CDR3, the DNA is TGTGCCAGCAGCAAACCCAATCGCCGGGACACCGTGGGGCAGCCCCAGCATTTT. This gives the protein CASSKPNRRDTVGQPQHF.

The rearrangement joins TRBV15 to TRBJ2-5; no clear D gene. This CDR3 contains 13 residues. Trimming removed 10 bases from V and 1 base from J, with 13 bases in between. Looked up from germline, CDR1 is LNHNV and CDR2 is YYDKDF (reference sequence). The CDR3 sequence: CASTRRFQETQYF. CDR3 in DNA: TGTGCCAGCACCCGGCGGTTCCAAGAGACCCAGTACTTC.